This T cell receptor (beta chain) came from a study of immune evolution from preneoplasia to lung adenocarcinoma. TCRdb keeps only in-frame clones here, not all; method: immunoSEQ multiplex PCR. The sample has 9,500 to 15,000 clones, more than 70% seen once. Per germline, CDR1 SGHDN and CDR2 FVKESK. Trimming shortened V by 5 bases and J by 7 bases, and 12 bases separated the two germline ends. The CDR3 has 14 amino acids. This chain connects TRBV14 to TRBJ1-6; D gene unclear. The clonotype originates from a person between 45 and 75 years old with lung adenocarcinoma. The specimen was FFPE tissue from an adenomatous hyperplasia lung lesion. Indicated subset: atypical adenomatous hyperplasia (AAH), lung preneoplasia. CDR3: CASSAVRWNSPLHF. Here the CDR3 DNA reads TGTGCCAGCAGCGCGGTGAGGTGGAATTCACCCCTCCACTTT.